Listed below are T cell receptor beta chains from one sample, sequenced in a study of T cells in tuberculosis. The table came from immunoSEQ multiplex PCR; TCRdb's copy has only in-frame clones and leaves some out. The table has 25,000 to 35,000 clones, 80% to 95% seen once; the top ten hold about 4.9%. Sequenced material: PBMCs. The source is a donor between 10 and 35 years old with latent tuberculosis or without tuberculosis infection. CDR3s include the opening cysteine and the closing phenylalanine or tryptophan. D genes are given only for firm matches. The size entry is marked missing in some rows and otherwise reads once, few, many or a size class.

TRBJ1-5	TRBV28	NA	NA	CASSFSHSNQPQHF	TGTGCCAGCAGTTTTTCCCATAGCAATCAGCCCCAGCATTTT
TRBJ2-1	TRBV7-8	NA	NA	CASSLLTAGTLISSYNEQFF	TGTGCCAGCAGCTTACTAACTGCCGGGACACTAATCAGCTCCTACAATGAGCAGTTCTTC
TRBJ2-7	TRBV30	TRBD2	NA	CAWSAQRGEQYF	TGTGCCTGGAGTGCCCAGCGGGGGGAGCAGTACTTC
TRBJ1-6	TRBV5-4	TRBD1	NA	CASSFEQGNSPLHF	TGTGCCAGCAGCTTTGAACAGGGGAATTCACCCCTCCACTTT
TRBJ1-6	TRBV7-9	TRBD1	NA	CASSFGDRVNSPLHF	TGTGCCAGCAGCTTTGGGGACAGGGTTAATTCACCCCTCCACTTT
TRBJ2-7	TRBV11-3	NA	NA	CASSLAKSVGYEQYF	TGTGCCAGCAGCTTAGCCAAATCAGTCGGGTACGAGCAGTACTTC
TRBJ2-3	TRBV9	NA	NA	CASSTGGIIPEGTDTQYF	TGTGCCAGCAGCACGGGGGGCATAATCCCTGAGGGCACAGATACGCAGTATTTT
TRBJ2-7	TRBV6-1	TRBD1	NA	CASSERGEGQGPYEQYF	TGTGCCAGCAGTGAAAGGGGTGAGGGACAGGGACCCTACGAGCAGTACTTC
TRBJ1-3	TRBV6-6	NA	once	CASSYIGYGDTIYF	TGTGCCAGCAGTTACATAGGGTACGGGGACACCATATATTTT
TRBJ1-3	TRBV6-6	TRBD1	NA	CASSLTGTGAGNTIYF	TGTGCCAGCAGCTTAACCGGGACAGGGGCTGGAAACACCATATATTTT
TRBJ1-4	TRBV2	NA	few	CASSREAEKLFF	TGTGCCAGCAGCAGGGAGGCTGAAAAACTGTTTTTT
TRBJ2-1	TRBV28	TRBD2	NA	CASSQSGSSYNEQFF	TGTGCCAGCAGCCAAAGCGGGAGCTCCTACAATGAGCAGTTCTTC
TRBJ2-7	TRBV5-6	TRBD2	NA	CASSSSGRVIYEQYF	TGTGCCAGCAGCTCTAGCGGGAGGGTGATCTACGAGCAGTACTTC
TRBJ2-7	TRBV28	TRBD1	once	CASSRPAEGQGPYEQYF	TGTGCCAGCAGTCGACCCGCAGAAGGACAGGGACCCTACGAGCAGTACTTC
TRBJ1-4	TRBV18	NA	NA	CASSPPGPRGEKLFF	TGTGCCAGCTCACCACCGGGCCCCCGGGGTGAAAAACTGTTTTTT
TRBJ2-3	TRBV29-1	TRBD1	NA	CSVVLFTGTGATDTQYF	TGCAGCGTTGTTTTATTTACCGGGACAGGAGCCACAGATACGCAGTATTTT
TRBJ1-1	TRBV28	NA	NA	CASSFGQIEAFF	TGTGCCAGCAGTTTCGGACAGATTGAAGCTTTCTTT
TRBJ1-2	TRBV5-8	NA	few	CASSLLETYGYTF	TGTGCCAGCAGCTTACTGGAGACCTATGGCTACACCTTC
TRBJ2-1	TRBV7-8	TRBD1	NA	CASSSQGVDNEQFF	TGTGCCAGCAGCTCACAGGGGGTGGACAATGAGCAGTTCTTC
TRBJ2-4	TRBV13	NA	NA	CASSQKQNIQYF	TGTGCCAGCAGTCAGAAACAAAACATTCAGTACTTC
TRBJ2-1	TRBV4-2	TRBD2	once	CASSQELAGGFDEQFF	TGTGCCAGCAGCCAAGAACTAGCGGGGGGGTTCGATGAGCAGTTCTTC
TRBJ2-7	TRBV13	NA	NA	CASSLHLGAAEQYF	TGTGCCAGCAGCTTACACCTAGGGGCGGCCGAGCAGTACTTC
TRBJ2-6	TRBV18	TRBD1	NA	CASSSASGTGPSGANVLTF	TGTGCCAGCTCATCCGCTTCCGGGACAGGTCCCTCTGGGGCCAACGTCCTGACTTTC
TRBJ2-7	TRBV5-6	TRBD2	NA	CASLVGGAGIEQYF	TGTGCCAGCCTTGTAGGAGGAGCGGGGATCGAGCAGTACTTC
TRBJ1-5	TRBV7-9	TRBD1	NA	CASSLGLQGDHQPQHF	TGTGCCAGCAGCTTAGGGTTACAGGGGGACCATCAGCCCCAGCATTTT
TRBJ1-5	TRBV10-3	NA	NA	CATSPPSGQPQHF	TGTGCCACGAGCCCCCCTTCGGGGCAGCCCCAGCATTTT
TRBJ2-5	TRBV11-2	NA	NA	CASSLVLGETQYF	TGTGCCAGCAGCTTAGTACTAGGAGAGACCCAGTACTTC
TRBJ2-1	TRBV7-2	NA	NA	CASSALAMSYNEQFF	TGTGCCAGCAGCGCCCTAGCTATGTCCTACAATGAGCAGTTCTTC
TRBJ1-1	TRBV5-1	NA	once	CASSLAGSGMNTEAFF	TGCGCCAGCAGCTTGGCTGGGTCCGGGATGAACACTGAAGCTTTCTTT
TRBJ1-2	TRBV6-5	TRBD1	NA	CASAQGVENYGYTF	TGTGCCAGCGCACAGGGGGTCGAAAACTATGGCTACACCTTC
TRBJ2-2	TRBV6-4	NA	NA	CASSDADTGELFF	TGTGCCAGCAGTGACGCGGACACCGGGGAGCTGTTTTTT
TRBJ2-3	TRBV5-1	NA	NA	CASSWAEGTDTQYF	TGCGCCAGCAGCTGGGCGGAGGGGACAGATACGCAGTATTTT
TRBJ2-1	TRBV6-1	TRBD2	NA	CASSEPRYASGHQENYNEQFF	TGTGCCAGCAGTGAACCGCGGTATGCTAGCGGACACCAGGAAAACTACAATGAGCAGTTCTTC
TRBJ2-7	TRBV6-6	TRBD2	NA	CASSPSSGAPVEQYF	TGTGCCAGCAGCCCAAGCAGCGGGGCCCCGGTGGAGCAGTACTTC
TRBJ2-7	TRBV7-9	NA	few	CASSFREFYEQYF	TGTGCCAGCAGCTTTCGGGAATTCTACGAGCAGTACTTC
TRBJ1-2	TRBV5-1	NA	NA	CASSLDRRASHTF	TGCGCCAGCAGCTTGGATCGCAGGGCGAGTCACACCTTC
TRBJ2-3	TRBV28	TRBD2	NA	CASSRGLAGGTSTDTQYF	TGTGCCAGCAGTCGGGGACTAGCGGGGGGGACTAGCACAGATACGCAGTATTTT
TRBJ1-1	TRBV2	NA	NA	CASSGEANTEAFF	TGTGCCAGCAGTGGAGAGGCGAACACTGAAGCTTTCTTT
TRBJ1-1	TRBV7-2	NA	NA	CASSSWRGGGNTEAFF	TGTGCCAGCAGTTCTTGGAGGGGAGGGGGGAACACTGAAGCTTTCTTT
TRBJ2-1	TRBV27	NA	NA	CASSWAGRSYNEQFF	TGTGCCAGCAGTTGGGCGGGCCGGTCCTACAATGAGCAGTTCTTC
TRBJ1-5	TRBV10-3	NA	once	CAISESSGKDQPQHF	TGTGCCATCAGTGAGTCGTCAGGGAAGGATCAGCCCCAGCATTTT
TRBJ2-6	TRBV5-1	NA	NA	CASSLMGFGANVLTF	TGCGCCAGCAGCTTGATGGGCTTTGGGGCCAACGTCCTGACTTTC
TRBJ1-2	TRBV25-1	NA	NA	CASSDGGLYGYTF	TGTGCCAGCAGTGATGGGGGCCTCTATGGCTACACCTTC
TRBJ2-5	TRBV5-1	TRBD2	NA	CASSGDGTSGEETQYF	TGCGCCAGCAGCGGAGACGGGACTAGCGGTGAAGAGACCCAGTACTTC
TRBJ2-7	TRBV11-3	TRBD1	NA	CASSLTGSSYEQYF	TGTGCCAGCAGCTTGACAGGGAGCTCCTACGAGCAGTACTTC
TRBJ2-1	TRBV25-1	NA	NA	CASSPGERNEQFF	TGTGCCAGCAGTCCAGGGGAACGAAATGAGCAGTTCTTC
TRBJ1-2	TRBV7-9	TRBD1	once	CASSPIDRDVGGYTF	TGTGCCAGCAGCCCCATCGACAGGGATGTCGGTGGCTACACCTTC
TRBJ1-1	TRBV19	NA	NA	CASSIDSPNTEAFF	TGTGCCAGTAGTATTGACAGCCCGAACACTGAAGCTTTCTTT
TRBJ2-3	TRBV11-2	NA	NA	CASSLRTDTQYF	TGTGCCAGCAGCCTCCGCACAGATACGCAGTATTTT
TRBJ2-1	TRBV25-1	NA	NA	CASSRDIYNEQFF	TGTGCCAGCAGCAGGGACATTTACAATGAGCAGTTCTTC
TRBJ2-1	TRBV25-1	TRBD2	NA	CASSGRGAGDSYNEQFF	TGTGCCAGCAGTGGCCGTGGTGCGGGGGACTCCTACAATGAGCAGTTCTTC
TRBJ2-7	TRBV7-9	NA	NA	CASSLFVGGYEQYF	TGTGCCAGCAGCTTATTTGTGGGGGGCTACGAGCAGTACTTC
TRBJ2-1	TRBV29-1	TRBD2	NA	CSVEERRTSGSGEQFF	TGCAGCGTTGAAGAGAGGAGAACTAGCGGGAGCGGTGAGCAGTTCTTC
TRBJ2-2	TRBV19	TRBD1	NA	CASSGRDRDTGELFF	TGTGCCAGTAGTGGCCGGGACAGGGACACCGGGGAGCTGTTTTTT